The source of this T cell receptor beta chain is a study of early T cells in non-severe SARS-CoV-2 infection. CDR3 length equals 15 residues. Germline CDR1 and CDR2: MNHNS and SASEGT. The V end was cut by 9 bases, the J end by 2 bases, with 19 bases between. Individual cDNA molecules were tagged with unique molecular identifiers, the study reported. TCRdb called the 5' RACE reads again in MiXCR, with one record for every CDR3 protein. The table has around 78,000 distinct CDR3 sequences, roughly 9.1% seen once; the top ten hold over 6%. Turning to this clonotype: A single base separates this from a much larger clone, so it may be a read error.

The TCR originated in an adult who was a healthcare worker with PCR-confirmed SARS-CoV-2 infection or an uninfected control (not recorded which). The sample was whole blood, taken at baseline. J is TRBJ1-2 and V is TRBV6-1; D ambiguous. The CDR3 DNA follows: TGTGCCAGAAGTAATCCGGGGTATCAGAACTATGGCTACACCTTC. Translated: CARSNPGYQNYGYTF.